This TCR beta chain was captured by sequencing in a study of T cell responses to AZD1222 COVID-19 vaccine. The germline CDR1 and CDR2 sequences are MGHRA and YSYEKL. V was shortened by 0 bases and J by 3 bases, with 9 bases between the two germline ends. CDR3 length: 14 residues. Worth noting for this clone: Its matching antigen is unknown.

The method was immunoSEQ multiplex PCR; TCRdb's version includes in-frame clones alone and lacks a portion of them. The sample contains some 150,000 clones, about nine tenths of which appear only once. The study, taken as a whole, reports: Only a handful of AZD1222 recipients were seropositive at baseline. Possibly, clonal diversity was underestimated; donors were largely white British and included more females. Spike-specific TCR breadth rose after two AZD1222 doses, and depth rose as well. At 160-218 and 743-854, vaccine-associated CD4 TCRs were dominant, and they spanned spike.

This TCR came from an adult in good health. The J gene is TRBJ2-7, the V gene TRBV4-1, with D tentatively TRBD2 (6 bases). This specimen was peripheral blood, taken on day 0 of AZD1222 vaccination. The CDR3 sequence is CASSQERGGYEQYF. The CDR3 DNA follows: TGCGCCAGCAGCCAAGAAAGGGGAGGCTACGAGCAGTACTTC.